A single sample is the source of the 24 T cell receptor beta chains below, sequenced in a study of early T cells in non-severe SARS-CoV-2 infection. TCRdb re-called the 5' RACE reads with MiXCR, one entry per CDR3 protein. The table has approximately 26,000 distinct CDR3 sequences, roughly 4.4% seen once; the top ten hold around 10%. Sequencing used whole blood. All receptors derive from an adult who was a healthcare worker with PCR-confirmed SARS-CoV-2 infection or an uninfected control (not recorded which).

This clonotype was observed many times. The chain combines TRBV19 with TRBJ2-1, with D perhaps TRBD2 (5 bases). V was cut by 5 bases and J by 1 base, with 18 bases left in between. The germline V gene has CDR1 LNHDA and CDR2 SQIVND (reference sequence). The CDR3 totals 17 residues. CDR3 sequence reads: CASSSGLRERSYNEQFF. The CDR3 region has the DNA TGTGCCAGTAGTTCTGGCTTAAGAGAGCGGTCCTACAATGAGCAGTTCTTC.

There are many counts of this clonotype. The chain joins TRBV20-1 to TRBJ2-1; D is perhaps TRBD2 (5 bases). V was cut by 3 bases and J by 5 bases, with 26 bases left in between. Germline V gene data show CDR1 as DFQATT and CDR2 as SNEGSKA (reference sequence). This CDR3 has 18 residues. The CDR3 sequence is CSARRFGGPDSPNNEQFF. CDR3 sequence (DNA): TGCAGTGCTAGGAGATTTGGTGGTCCGGACTCACCTAACAATGAGCAGTTCTTC.

This clonotype was counted at least ten times. The V and J genes are TRBV5-4 and TRBJ1-2; 12 bases fit TRBD1. Looked up from germline, CDR1 is SGHNT and CDR2 is YYREEE (reference sequence). The CDR3 totals 14 residues. V lost 4 bases and J lost 6; bases outside the gene matches: 4. CDR3 in amino acids: CASSRDRGRDGYTF. The CDR3 DNA sequence: TGTGCCAGCAGCCGGGACAGGGGGCGCGATGGCTACACCTTC. Variable domain in full (rest from reference TRBV5-4 and TRBJ1-2): ETGVTQSPTHLIKTRGQQVTLRCSSQSGHNTVSWYQQALGQGPQFIFQYYREEENGRGNFPPRFSGLQFPNYSSELNVNALELDDSALYLCASSRDRGRDGYTFGSGTRLTVV.

This clonotype was recorded many times. This chain connects TRBV29-1 to TRBJ1-2; tentative D call: TRBD1 (5 bases). Germline V gene sequence: CDR1 SQVTM, CDR2 ANQGSEA. Trimming took off 6 bases at V and 6 bases at J, with 14 bases between the two ends. The length of the CDR3 is 12 residues. CDR3 amino acids: CSVESQGHGYTF. DNA of the CDR3: TGCAGCGTAGAATCTCAGGGTCATGGCTACACCTTC.

This clonotype was seen many times. The gene calls are TRBV6-1 and TRBJ2-7, with D unclear. V was pared by 6 bases and J by 12 bases, with 27 bases between. This CDR3 has 15 amino acids. Germline CDR1 reads MNHNS; CDR2 reads SASEGT. The CDR3 loop is CASRQSTIAGFSTYV. DNA for the CDR3: TGTGCCAGCAGGCAGAGTACAATAGCCGGATTTTCGACGTACGTC.

This clonotype was detected only a few times. The chain combines TRBV19 with TRBJ1-5; D is unclear. The ends were cut back, 6 bases at V and 2 bases at J, with 11 bases in the middle. The CDR3 extends over 14 amino acids. Looked up from germline, CDR1 is LNHDA and CDR2 is SQIVND (reference sequence). The CDR3 here is CASRPLERNQPQHF. The CDR3 DNA reads TGTGCCAGTAGACCCCTTGAACGCAATCAGCCCCAGCATTTT.

This clonotype has ten or more counts. The chain joins TRBV24-1 to TRBJ1-5, with D uncertain. CDR3 length: 15 residues. The V and J ends lost 7 bases and 2 bases respectively, with 14 bases between them. CDR1 is KGHDR, CDR2 SFDVKD, per germline. The CDR3 region has the DNA TGTGCCACCAGGGACTCTGGTCCGGGCAATCAGCCCCAGCATTTT. Translated: CATRDSGPGNQPQHF.

The chain carries TRBV27 and TRBJ2-3; D unresolved. The V gene's germline CDR1 is MNHEY and CDR2 SMNVEV (reference sequence). The CDR3 sequence is 12 residues long. Trimming took 5 bases from V and 6 from J, leaving 9 bases between them. CDR3 loop: CASSPIGDTQYF. DNA of the CDR3: TGTGCCAGCAGTCCGATTGGGGATACGCAGTATTTT.

In its sample, this clonotype was seen many times. V gene TRBV6-5 combines with J gene TRBJ1-1; TRBD1 matches at 8 bases. CDR3 size: 12 residues. CDR1 and CDR2 (germline): MNHEY, SVGAGI. With 4 bases clipped from V and 11 bases from J, the junction kept 6 bases outside the gene matches. CDR3 DNA: TGTGCCAGCAGTTCCGGACAGGGTCAGGCTTTCTTT. This codes for CASSSGQGQAFF.

At least ten counts were recorded for this clonotype. The J gene is TRBJ2-1, the V gene TRBV10-3, with TRBD2 identical over 10 bases. Germline V lookup: CDR1 ENHRY, CDR2 SYGVKD. V trimming: 6 bases; J trimming: 9 bases; junction bases outside the gene matches: 14. The CDR3 loop spans 16 amino acids. The CDR3 region has the DNA TGTGCCATCAGCCCCAGCGGGAGGGGCTCCACCAGTGAGCAGTTCTTC. The encoded protein is CAISPSGRGSTSEQFF.

This clonotype was observed at least ten times. V gene TRBV18 combines with J gene TRBJ2-5; no definite D call. The CDR3 is 17 amino acids. Trimming pared 1 base from V and 4 bases from J, leaving 19 bases between. Germline V gene data show CDR1 as KGHSH and CDR2 as LQKENI. The CDR3 nucleotides are TGTGCCAGCTCACCACTTAAGAGTCAAGGGCAAGGAGAGACCCAGTACTTC. It specifies CASSPLKSQGQGETQYF.

This clonotype has just a few counts. The J gene is TRBJ1-1, the V gene TRBV6-6; 8 bases align to TRBD1. Germline lookup yields CDR1 MNHNY and CDR2 SVGAGI (reference sequence). CDR3 length: 13 amino acids. V gave up 10 bases and J gave up 4 bases; unmatched junction bases: 8. DNA for the CDR3: TGTGCCACCCGTTCAGGGGGCGGCACTGAAGCTTTCTTT. Protein sequence: CATRSGGGTEAFF.

The rearrangement uses TRBV25-1 and TRBJ1-1; possible D gene TRBD1, 5 bases. Germline assignment: CDR1 MGHDK and CDR2 SYGVNS. Trimming took off 3 bases at V and 8 bases at J, with 10 bases between the two ends. The length of the CDR3 is 12 residues. This CDR3 reads CASSDRVGEAFF. The CDR3 DNA reads as TGTGCCAGCAGTGACAGGGTAGGCGAAGCTTTCTTT.

CDR3 DNA sequence: TGTGCCAGTAGTTACAGAGCGGGACTAGCGGGAAGAAGCTCCTACAATGAGCAGTTCTTC. Amino acid sequence: CASSYRAGLAGRSSYNEQFF. The chain has TRBV19 and TRBJ2-1; 13 bases fit TRBD2. This CDR3 has 20 residues. CDR1 is LNHDA and CDR2 is SQIVND in the germline V gene (reference sequence). V lost 5 bases, J lost 0 bases, and 13 bases stayed unmatched.

This clonotype is medium-sized within its sample. This chain links TRBV20-1 with TRBJ1-1; the D is unclear. The CDR3 totals 15 residues. Trimming shortened V by 0 bases and J by 1 base, and 12 bases separated the two germline ends. From germline, CDR1 is DFQATT and CDR2 SNEGSKA (reference sequence). CDR3 sequence reads: CSARDLAAQNTEAFF. CDR3 bases: TGCAGTGCTAGAGATCTGGCAGCACAGAACACTGAAGCTTTCTTT.

This clonotype was counted between two and nine times. This chain connects TRBV7-2 to TRBJ2-1; TRBD2 aligns across 7 bases. The V segment lost 0 bases and the J segment 9 bases; nucleotides outside the gene matches: 11. The V gene's germline CDR1 is SGHTA and CDR2 FQGNSA. There are 16 residues in the CDR3. The CDR3 DNA reads TGTGCCAGCAGCTTAGCGGGGGGACTAAGGTTGCCTGAGCAGTTCTTC. Amino acid sequence: CASSLAGGLRLPEQFF.

At least ten counts were recorded for this clonotype. V usage is TRBV29-1 and J usage is TRBJ2-3; 9 bases are shared with TRBD2. Trimming cost V 7 bases and J 4 bases; bases outside gene matches: 6. The CDR3 length is 13 residues. Per germline, CDR1 SQVTM and CDR2 ANQGSEA. CDR3 in DNA: TGCAGCGGGAGCGGGAGGCTGGCAGATACGCAGTATTTT. Protein: CSGSGRLADTQYF.

This clonotype was found many times. CDR3 loop: CASSTEGQPQHF. CDR3 nucleotides: TGTGCCAGCAGCACCGAAGGTCAGCCCCAGCATTTT. J is TRBJ1-5 and V is TRBV7-2; D is uncertain. The CDR3 runs 12 residues. Germline values: CDR1 SGHTA, CDR2 FQGNSA. Trimming removed 5 bases at V and 6 bases at J, with 8 bases between.

This clonotype was recorded many times. V is TRBV28 and J is TRBJ2-3; 7 bases are shared with TRBD2. Germline assignment: CDR1 MDHEN and CDR2 SYDVKM. V trimming: 3 bases; J trimming: 2 bases; junction bases outside the gene matches: 5. The CDR3 runs 15 residues. This CDR3 reads CASSFGGLNTDTQYF. CDR3 DNA sequence: TGTGCCAGCAGTTTCGGGGGACTAAACACAGATACGCAGTATTTT.

This clonotype turned up a few times. The chain combines TRBV4-1 with TRBJ2-7; D remains unclear. CDR1 is MGHRA and CDR2 is YSYEKL in the germline V gene. The CDR3 length is 13 residues. V lost 0 bases to trimming and J lost 4 bases, with 7 bases between them. The CDR3 DNA reads TGCGCCAGCAGCCAAGATCCTACTTACGAGCAGTACGTC. Translating it yields CASSQDPTYEQYV.

At least ten counts were recorded for this clonotype. V and J are TRBV4-3 and TRBJ2-2, with TRBD2 identical over 7 bases. With V trimmed by 4 bases and J by 0 bases, 2 bases remained unmatched. CDR3 length equals 15 residues. Germline V gene lookup returns CDR1 LGHNA and CDR2 YSLEER. The CDR3 DNA follows: TGCGCCAGCAGCCTAGGACTAGCGAACACCGGGGAGCTGTTTTTT. Translation gives CASSLGLANTGELFF.

The rearrangement joins TRBV20-1 to TRBJ2-3; D is undetermined. V lost 0 bases to trimming and J lost 3 bases, with 13 bases between them. Germline V gene sequence: CDR1 DFQATT, CDR2 SNEGSKA (reference sequence). The CDR3 consists of 15 residues. As DNA, the CDR3 is TGCAGTGCTAGAGACTTCGAAGACACAACAGATACGCAGTATTTT. Protein sequence: CSARDFEDTTDTQYF.

In this sample, this clonotype turned up a few times. The V gene is TRBV12-3 or TRBV12-4, the J gene TRBJ2-6; D perhaps matches TRBD2 (6 bases). CDR3 length: 16 residues. Trimming stripped 0 bases from V and 4 bases from J, with 10 bases between. The CDR3 DNA sequence: TGTGCCAGCAGTTTAGCCGGGAGTGCAGGGGCCAACGTCCTGACTTTC. Translation gives CASSLAGSAGANVLTF.

This clonotype was counted many times. The genes are TRBV13 and TRBJ2-1; D possibly corresponds to TRBD1 (6 bases). Germline loops: CDR1 PRHDT, CDR2 FYEKMQ (reference sequence). This CDR3 contains 14 residues. V lost 5 bases and J 2 bases, leaving 10 bases between the germline ends. DNA of the CDR3: TGTGCCAGCAGCAGCACAGGGACCTACAATGAGCAGTTCTTC. Amino acids: CASSSTGTYNEQFF.